This T cell receptor (beta chain) was sequenced in a study of T cell changes during pregnancy in multiple sclerosis. Germline-derived CDR1 and CDR2 are SNHLY and FYNNEI. This CDR3 spans 15 amino acids. Trimming pared 5 bases from V and 4 bases from J, leaving 14 bases between. The table came from immunoSEQ multiplex PCR; TCRdb's copy has only in-frame clones and leaves some out. The table has about 100,000 clones, approximately 89% seen once; the top ten hold about 3%. Here the sequenced sample was peripheral blood, taken after pregnancy. This receptor was obtained from a female donor with multiple sclerosis, enrolled in a pregnancy study. The gene calls are TRBV2 and TRBJ2-2; D perhaps matches TRBD2 (6 bases). The CDR3 region is CASSILGTRTGELFF. CDR3 sequence (DNA): TGTGCCAGCAGTATTCTTGGGACTCGCACCGGGGAGCTGTTTTTT.